The 32 T cell receptor beta chains reported below all come from one sample, sequenced in a study of cytomegalovirus exposure and HLA in healthy donors. PCR was performed using 60 Vbeta and 13 Jbeta primers. Libraries were prepared by immunoSEQ multiplex PCR; TCRdb keeps only in-frame clonotypes and omits some of them. The specimen's table records 150,000 or so clones. Sample: PBMCs. Receptor source: a woman between 50 and 59 years old in good health and CMV-seronegative.

The chain is built from TRBV7-9 and TRBJ2-3, with D tentatively TRBD2 (7 bases). V was pared by 3 bases and J by 4 bases, with 14 bases between. CDR3 length equals 15 residues. Germline loops: CDR1 SEHNR, CDR2 FQNEAQ (reference sequence). CDR3 sequence reads: CASSLSQGRADTQYF. The CDR3 coding sequence is TGTGCCAGCAGCTTGTCCCAGGGGAGGGCAGATACGCAGTATTTT.

V is TRBV6-5 and J is TRBJ1-5; weak D call: TRBD1 (6 bases). CDR3 length: 15 amino acids. V was shortened by 4 bases and J by 0 bases, with 10 bases between the two germline ends. The V gene's germline CDR1 is MNHEY and CDR2 SVGAGI. The chain's CDR3 is CASSLTGNSNQPQHF. The CDR3 DNA reads as TGTGCCAGCAGTTTGACAGGAAATAGCAATCAGCCCCAGCATTTT.

With regard to this clone: The germline gene is not matched at one end of the junction; a read error may be the cause. V gene TRBV7-9 combines with J gene TRBJ1-2; 7 positions agree with TRBD1. The CDR3 length is 14 residues. From germline, CDR1 is SEHNR and CDR2 FQNEAQ (reference sequence). The CDR3 here is CASSLAYRGHGYTF. DNA for the CDR3: TGTGCCAGCAGCCTAGCTTACAGGGGTCATGGCTACACCTTC.

The CDR3 loop reads CASSNTQTRRYEAFF. The CDR3 region has the DNA TGTGCCAGTAGTAATACCCAGACACGACGCTATGAAGCTTTCTTT. The J gene is TRBJ1-1, the V gene TRBV19, with D uncertain. V lost 4 bases to trimming and J lost 7 bases, with 19 bases between them. Germline CDR1 reads LNHDA; CDR2 reads SQIVND (reference sequence). CDR3 size: 15 residues.

V and J are TRBV2 and TRBJ1-5; a weak D match, TRBD1 (5 bases). The CDR3 length is 17 residues. The ends were cut back, 6 bases at V and 5 bases at J, with 23 bases in the middle. Germline CDR1 is SNHLY and CDR2 is FYNNEI. CDR3 region: CASRETVYSRGHQPQHF. CDR3 coding DNA: TGTGCCAGCAGGGAGACAGTTTACAGTCGTGGGCATCAGCCCCAGCATTTT.

The rearrangement links TRBV19 to TRBJ2-5; possible D gene TRBD1, 6 bases. The V gene lost 5 bases and the J gene lost 9 bases, with 16 bases spanning the gap. The CDR3 is made up of 13 amino acids. Per germline, CDR1 LNHDA and CDR2 SQIVND (reference sequence). CDR3 protein: CASSPGQGTAQYF. The CDR3 region has the DNA TGTGCCAGTAGTCCCGGGCAGGGGACGGCCCAGTACTTC.

The chain couples TRBV5-1 to TRBJ2-4, with 11 bases fitting TRBD1. V gave up 1 base and J gave up 7 bases; unmatched junction bases: 4. The CDR3 has 15 residues. Looked up from germline, CDR1 is SGHRS and CDR2 is YFSETQ. CDR3 DNA sequence: TGCGCCAGCAGCTTGTCCGGGACAGGGGGGAACATTCAGTACTTC. Its translation is CASSLSGTGGNIQYF.

Worth noting for this clone: The junction does not match germline at one end; this may be a read error. The V call is TRBV7-2, the J call TRBJ2-3; TRBD1 matches 9 bases. The V gene's germline CDR1 is SGHTA and CDR2 FQGNSA. This CDR3 region has 15 residues. The CDR3 DNA sequence: TGTGCCAGCAGCTTGGGGACAGGGAGCACAAATACGCAGTATTTT. It codes for CASSLGTGSTNTQYF.

The CDR3 bases are TGTGCCAGCACTGACAGCGTTTACAATGAGCAGTTCTTC. Translated, it gives CASTDSVYNEQFF. V gene TRBV6-1 combines with J gene TRBJ2-1; D is possibly TRBD1 (5 bases). Germline V gene lookup returns CDR1 MNHNS and CDR2 SASEGT. Trimming left V 7 bases short and J 4 bases short, with 11 bases between. This CDR3 region has 13 residues.

The V and J genes are TRBV6-6 and TRBJ1-5; 8 nucleotides line up with TRBD1. J was trimmed by 5 bases and V by 5 bases; bases with no gene match: 8. The germline V gene encodes CDR1 MNHNY and CDR2 SVGAGI (reference sequence). This CDR3 comprises 15 residues. CDR3 in amino acids: CASSDRQGPDQPQHF. In DNA, the CDR3 is TGTGCCAGCAGTGACCGACAGGGGCCCGATCAGCCCCAGCATTTT.

The DNA of the CDR3 is TGCGCCAGCAGCTTTCCCGGGGGGGTCGTCGAAACCTACGAGCAGTACTTC. Protein: CASSFPGGVVETYEQYF. The V and J genes are TRBV5-1 and TRBJ2-7; TRBD2 agrees at 8 bases. The ends lost 2 bases at V and 2 bases at J; junction bases unmatched: 12. CDR1 and CDR2 from the germline V gene are SGHRS and YFSETQ. This CDR3 is 17 amino acids long. Filled out from reference TRBV5-1 and TRBJ2-7, the complete variable domain reads KAGVTQTPRYLIKTRGQQVTLSCSPISGHRSVSWYQQTPGQGLQFLFEYFSETQRNKGNFPGRFSGRQFSNSRSEMNVSTLELGDSALYLCASSFPGGVVETYEQYFGPGTRLTVT.

The V gene is TRBV7-3, the J gene TRBJ1-1, with TRBD1 as a possible D gene (5 bases). Germline-derived CDR1 and CDR2 are SGHTA and FQGTGA. The CDR3 contains 14 residues. Trimming left V 2 bases short and J 4 bases short, with 11 bases between. The CDR3 sequence is CASSLQGLGTEAFF. The DNA of the CDR3 is TGTGCCAGCAGCTTACAGGGCCTGGGCACTGAAGCTTTCTTT.

The J gene is TRBJ2-7, the V gene TRBV4-1, with TRBD1 matching 7 bases. CDR1 is MGHRA and CDR2 is YSYEKL in the germline V gene. V trimming: 5 bases; J trimming: 5 bases; junction bases outside the gene matches: 9. This CDR3 region has 14 residues. CDR3: CASSVGQFGDEQYF. The CDR3 DNA reads TGCGCCAGCAGCGTGGGACAGTTCGGCGACGAGCAGTACTTC.

V gene TRBV7-2 combines with J gene TRBJ2-7, with D possibly being TRBD1 (6 bases). V was cut by 5 bases and J by 0 bases, with 14 bases left in between. The CDR3 loop spans 15 amino acids. The germline CDR1 and CDR2 sequences are SGHTA and FQGNSA. The CDR3 bases are TGTGCCAGCAGCCCAGGCAGGGGTCTCTCCTACGAGCAGTACTTC. Translating gives CASSPGRGLSYEQYF. Based on the CDR3 plus reference TRBV7-2 and TRBJ2-7, the full variable domain is GAGVSQSPSNKVTEKGKDVELRCDPISGHTALYWYRQSLGQGLEFLIYFQGNSAPDKSGLPSDRFSAERTGGSVSTLTIQRTQQEDSAVYLCASSPGRGLSYEQYFGPGTRLTVT.

The gene calls are TRBV6-5 and TRBJ2-2; 7 nucleotides align to TRBD2. This CDR3 region has 15 residues. CDR1 MNHEY and CDR2 SVGAGI come from the germline V gene. The trim removed 6 bases at V and 0 bases at J, leaving 4 bases unmatched. CDR3 DNA sequence: TGTGCCAGCAGGCGGGGAGGGGCGAACACCGGGGAGCTGTTTTTT. Protein: CASRRGGANTGELFF.

V is TRBV5-6 and J is TRBJ2-7; 10 bases are a match to TRBD1. The CDR3 has 15 amino acids. CDR1 and CDR2 from the germline V gene are SGHDT and YYEEEE. With V trimmed by 5 bases and J by 4 bases, 9 bases remained unmatched. Here the CDR3 reads CASSLRQGAMYEQYF. CDR3 bases: TGTGCCAGCAGTCTTCGACAGGGGGCAATGTACGAGCAGTACTTC.

The chain recombines TRBV6-5 with TRBJ1-2; possible D gene TRBD1, 5 bases. Per the germline V gene, CDR1 is MNHEY and CDR2 is SVGAGI. V lost 5 bases, J lost 4 bases, and 8 bases lay in between. The CDR3 extends over 12 amino acids. DNA for the CDR3: TGTGCCAGCAGTCTAGGGGCCTATGGCTACACCTTC. Protein sequence: CASSLGAYGYTF.

This chain uses TRBV29-1 with TRBJ2-2; D is perhaps TRBD1 (6 bases). In germline, CDR1 is SQVTM, CDR2 ANQGSEA. The CDR3 totals 14 residues. V was cut by 5 bases and J by 6 bases, with 16 bases left in between. The CDR3 DNA reads TGCAGCGTTCGGGGCAGGGGTGAGGCCGGGGAGCTGTTTTTT. This encodes CSVRGRGEAGELFF.

The rearrangement joins TRBV18 to TRBJ2-2; the D gene is possibly TRBD1 (6 bases). CDR1 and CDR2 from the germline V gene are KGHSH and LQKENI. The CDR3 has 13 amino acids. The ends were cut back, 3 bases at V and 7 bases at J, with 9 bases in the middle. Here the CDR3 reads CASSPGADGELFF. In nucleotides, the CDR3 is TGTGCCAGCTCACCGGGGGCGGACGGGGAGCTGTTTTTT.

V is TRBV28 and J is TRBJ2-1, with D possibly TRBD1 on 6 matching bases. CDR3 length: 17 residues. CDR1 and CDR2 (germline): MDHEN, SYDVKM. Deletions cut 2 bases from V and 0 bases from J, with 14 bases between. The CDR3 DNA reads TGTGCCAGCAGTTTACCCCGAGGCAGGGGCTCCTACAATGAGCAGTTCTTC. This translates into CASSLPRGRGSYNEQFF.

The chain is built from TRBV29-1 and TRBJ1-2; TRBD1 matches at 7 bases. The CDR3 has 13 amino acids. CDR1 is SQVTM, CDR2 ANQGSEA, per germline. Germline trimming cut 4 bases from V and 3 bases from J; bases unmatched to any gene: 5. In nucleotides, the CDR3 is TGCAGCGTTGCTGACAGGGCCCACTATGGCTACACCTTC. This codes for CSVADRAHYGYTF.

The genes are TRBV28 and TRBJ2-7; 8 bases are a match to TRBD2. Germline trimming cut 5 bases from V and 2 bases from J; bases unmatched to any gene: 11. The CDR3 length is 16 residues. The germline CDR1 and CDR2 sequences are MDHEN and SYDVKM. As DNA, the CDR3 is TGTGCCAGCAGTCCGCCGGCTGGTAGCGGGGCCTACGAGCAGTACTTC. Its protein product is CASSPPAGSGAYEQYF. Looking up the rest from reference TRBV28 and TRBJ2-7 gives the full variable domain: DVKVTQSSRYLVKRTGEKVFLECVQDMDHENMFWYRQDPGLGLRLIYFSYDVKMKEKGDIPEGYSVSREKKERFSLILESASTNQTSMYLCASSPPAGSGAYEQYFGPGTRLTVT.

This rearrangement joins TRBV2 to TRBJ2-7, with D possibly being TRBD2 (6 bases). The V end lost 7 bases, the J end lost 0 bases, and 13 bases lay between the germline ends. Germline CDR1 is SNHLY and CDR2 is FYNNEI. The CDR3 contains 14 residues. The CDR3 sequence is CASTAGPASYEQYF. The CDR3 DNA reads TGTGCCAGCACGGCGGGGCCAGCCTCCTACGAGCAGTACTTC.

The gene calls are TRBV6-5 and TRBJ2-3; D gene ambiguous. CDR1 and CDR2 from the germline V gene are MNHEY and SVGAGI. Trimming pared 6 bases from V and 3 bases from J, leaving 10 bases between. The CDR3 sequence is 13 residues long. In DNA form, the CDR3 reads TGTGCCAGCAGCCGAGGTCGGACAGATACGCAGTATTTT. This codes for CASSRGRTDTQYF.

The chain joins TRBV27 to TRBJ2-5; 7 nucleotides align to TRBD1. V shed 0 bases, J shed 5 bases, and the junction held 6 bases outside the gene matches. The CDR3 totals 15 residues. CDR1 is MNHEY, CDR2 SMNVEV, per germline (reference sequence). The CDR3 DNA sequence: TGTGCCAGCAGTTTATCCCGGACAGGTGGGGAGACCCAGTACTTC. This encodes CASSLSRTGGETQYF.

This chain links TRBV2 with TRBJ1-2, with 10 bases lining up with TRBD1. Germline CDR1 is SNHLY and CDR2 is FYNNEI. Losses at the gene ends were 7 bases for V and 4 bases for J; bases not matched to a gene: 9. This CDR3 is 15 amino acids long. CDR3 amino acids: CASTPDRGGFYGYTF. CDR3 DNA sequence: TGTGCCAGCACCCCGGACAGGGGGGGGTTCTATGGCTACACCTTC.

The chain is built from TRBV28 and TRBJ2-1; the match to TRBD2 covers 7 bases. The CDR3 is made up of 15 amino acids. CDR1 is MDHEN, CDR2 SYDVKM, per germline. Germline trimming cut 8 bases from V and 5 bases from J; bases unmatched to any gene: 12. CDR3 nucleotides: TGTGCCAGCTACTCCCTAGGGAGGGGTGACAATGAGCAGTTCTTC. As protein: CASYSLGRGDNEQFF.

As to this clone: The sample carries other DNA sequences with the same CDR3. The rearrangement uses TRBV5-1 and TRBJ1-4; TRBD1 aligns across 7 bases. V lost 4 bases and J lost 0; bases outside the gene matches: 3. CDR1 is SGHRS and CDR2 is YFSETQ in the germline V gene. The CDR3 covers 15 residues. The CDR3 nucleotides are TGCGCCAGCAGCCCCAGGGGGGCAACTAATGAAAAACTGTTTTTT. This encodes CASSPRGATNEKLFF.

The CDR3 coding sequence is TGTGCCAGTGGGACTAGCGGGAGGGCCAGGGACGAGCAGTACTTC. It is translated as CASGTSGRARDEQYF. The V call is TRBV25-1, the J call TRBJ2-7; 16 bases match TRBD2. Germline V CDR1 and CDR2: MGHDK, SYGVNS. V lost 9 bases, J lost 5 bases, and 7 bases stayed unmatched. The CDR3 runs to 15 residues.

The chain combines TRBV5-4 with TRBJ2-5; 7 bases are a match to TRBD2. The V and J ends lost 4 bases and 2 bases, in that order; junction bases with no gene match: 8. There are 15 residues in the CDR3. Looked up from germline, CDR1 is SGHNT and CDR2 is YYREEE (reference sequence). CDR3 amino acids: CASSTASGSQETQYF. The CDR3 coding sequence is TGTGCCAGCAGCACTGCTAGCGGATCGCAAGAGACCCAGTACTTC.

About this clone itself: The junction departs from the called germline gene at one end, perhaps through a read error. V gene TRBV7-7 combines with J gene TRBJ1-3, with D possibly being TRBD1 (6 bases). The germline V gene encodes CDR1 SSHAT and CDR2 FNYEAQ (reference sequence). This CDR3 has 15 residues. The CDR3 nucleotides read TGTGCTAGCAGCTTAGACAGGTCCTCTGGAAACACCATATATTTT. This sequence encodes CASSLDRSSGNTIYF.

The V gene is TRBV15, the J gene TRBJ2-5; the D is unclear. The CDR3 is made up of 13 amino acids. V was trimmed by 0 bases and J by 11 bases, leaving 13 bases between them. CDR1 and CDR2 (germline): LNHNV, YYDKDF (reference sequence). Written as DNA, the CDR3 is TGTGCCACCAGCAGAGATCACGCGCGAGTTCAGTACTTC. As protein: CATSRDHARVQYF.